The 26 T cell receptor beta chains listed next were all sequenced from one sample in a study of T cells in Graves' hyperthyroidism and ophthalmopathy. Authors of the study amplified TCR beta CDR3 regions from RNA transcripts. HTBI primers were the set used in a first-round RT-PCR of the TCR CDR3. Each CDR3 protein gets one entry after TCRdb re-called the multiplex PCR reads with MiXCR. The sample carries some 460,000 distinct CDR3 sequences, more than 15% recorded once. Sequencing input: blood. These receptors all come from a woman aged 18 to 35 with Graves' hyperthyroidism.

The chain employs TRBV12-3 or TRBV12-4 and TRBJ2-2; 11 nucleotides agree with TRBD2. V lost 4 bases and J lost 0; bases outside the gene matches: 13. The CDR3 totals 20 residues. CDR3 bases: TGTGCCAGCAGTTACACGAGGACTAGCGGGCGCCTCGCGAACACCGGGGAGCTGTTTTTT. It translates to CASSYTRTSGRLANTGELFF.

CDR3 bases: TGTGCCAGCAGCCTCTTTCTATCGGGAGGGCCACCGAACACCGGGGAGCTGTTTTTT. It yields the protein CASSLFLSGGPPNTGELFF. The rearrangement joins TRBV3-1 to TRBJ2-2; TRBD2 agrees at 8 bases. Looked up from germline, CDR1 is LGHDT and CDR2 is YNNKEL (reference sequence). Trimming cost V 4 bases and J 0 bases; bases outside gene matches: 13. The CDR3 totals 19 residues.

In this sample, this clonotype turned up many times. This sequence joins TRBV20-1 and TRBJ2-7, with 8 bases matching TRBD1. V shed 5 bases and J 4 bases; nucleotides not matched to a gene: 13. The CDR3 length is 15 residues. Germline CDR1 DFQATT, CDR2 SNEGSKA (reference sequence). The CDR3 region is CSAYAKDRDRYEQYF. CDR3 sequence (DNA): TGCAGTGCTTATGCCAAGGACAGGGATAGGTACGAGCAGTACTTC.

This clonotype has a count of ten or more. The V and J genes are TRBV7-8 and TRBJ2-5; D unresolved. CDR3 length equals 13 residues. Germline V lookup: CDR1 SGHVS, CDR2 FQNEAQ. Trimming left V 0 bases short and J 10 bases short, with 12 bases between. Written as DNA, the CDR3 is TGTGCCAGCAGCTTAGCTGGCGGACGCTTCCAGTACTTC. Amino acid sequence: CASSLAGGRFQYF.

Ten or more counts support this clonotype. In DNA, the CDR3 is TGTGCCAGCTCACCTCAGGGCACGTTGAGCTCCTACGAGCAGTACTTC. Translating gives CASSPQGTLSSYEQYF. The V call is TRBV18, the J call TRBJ2-7, with D possibly TRBD1 on 5 matching bases. Germline CDR1 reads KGHSH; CDR2 reads LQKENI. The CDR3 spans 16 residues. With 3 bases removed from V and 0 bases from J, the gap between germline ends came to 15 bases.

The chain carries TRBV3-1 and TRBJ1-3; D remains ambiguous. The CDR3 spans 14 residues. Germline V gene sequence: CDR1 LGHDT, CDR2 YNNKEL (reference sequence). Trimming took off 1 base at V and 2 bases at J, with 6 bases between the two ends. As DNA, the CDR3 is TGTGCCAGCAGCCAAGTGAGGGCTGGAAACACCATATATTTT. This sequence encodes CASSQVRAGNTIYF.

This clonotype was seen repeatedly, ten times or more. The rearrangement joins TRBV20-1 to TRBJ2-7; TRBD1 might be the D (5 bases). Per germline, CDR1 DFQATT and CDR2 SNEGSKA (reference sequence). V gave up 0 bases and J gave up 1 base, with 13 bases separating them. The CDR3 is made up of 15 amino acids. The CDR3 DNA follows: TGCAGTGCTAGAGATCTTGGGGCCGGTTCCTACGAGCAGTACTTC. Translating gives CSARDLGAGSYEQYF.

This clonotype turned up a few times. The chain combines TRBV11-3 with TRBJ2-5; possible D gene TRBD2, 6 bases. This CDR3 spans 16 amino acids. Germline lookup yields CDR1 SGHNT and CDR2 YENEEA. Deletions cut 3 bases from V and 2 bases from J, with 16 bases between. The CDR3 coding sequence is TGTGCCAGCAGCTTCCCGGAGGGTAGTAGTCAAGAGACCCAGTACTTC. Translation gives CASSFPEGSSQETQYF. Based on the CDR3 plus reference TRBV11-3 and TRBJ2-5, the full variable domain is EAGVVQSPRYKIIEKKQPVAFWCNPISGHNTLYWYLQNLGQGPELLIRYENEEAVDDSQLPKDRFSAERLKGVDSTLKIQPAELGDSAVYLCASSFPEGSSQETQYFGPGTRLLVL.

This clonotype was seen a few times. The CDR3, as DNA: TGTGCCAGCAGCTTATTCGGTCCGGGACAGGGTTTTGACGAGCAGTACTTC. Its translation: CASSLFGPGQGFDEQYF. The chain uses TRBV7-9 and TRBJ2-7; 9 bases map to TRBD1. The CDR3 is made up of 17 amino acids. Trimming cost V 2 bases and J 5 bases; bases outside gene matches: 13. CDR1 is SEHNR, CDR2 FQNEAQ, per germline (reference sequence).

This clonotype was counted at least ten times. This chain connects TRBV3-1 to TRBJ2-2, with 10 bases identical to TRBD1. CDR1 is LGHDT, CDR2 YNNKEL, per germline (reference sequence). Trimming at V came to 6 bases and at J to 2 bases, leaving 3 bases not matched to a gene. The CDR3 contains 15 residues. The CDR3 loop is CASSQTGGNTGELFF. The CDR3 region has the DNA TGTGCCAGCAGTCAGACAGGGGGCAACACCGGGGAGCTGTTTTTT.

The chain uses TRBV9 and TRBJ1-2; 8 bases line up with TRBD1. The germline V gene has CDR1 SGDLS and CDR2 YYNGEE. The V segment lost 0 bases and the J segment 5 bases; nucleotides outside the gene matches: 6. The CDR3 has 15 residues. As DNA, the CDR3 is TGTGCCAGCAGCGTAGTCCCCGACAGGGGATATGGCTACACCTTC. Amino acid sequence: CASSVVPDRGYGYTF.

This clonotype was observed many times. The chain recombines TRBV7-2 with TRBJ2-5; D unclear. V lost 4 bases to trimming and J lost 5 bases, with 8 bases between them. The CDR3 contains 12 residues. Germline loops: CDR1 SGHTA, CDR2 FQGNSA. CDR3 bases: TGTGCCAGCAGCTCCAGCCACGAGACCCAGTACTTC. Protein: CASSSSHETQYF.

In its sample, this clonotype was seen many times. The chain couples TRBV7-2 to TRBJ2-5; 7 bases are a match to TRBD1. Losses at the gene ends were 1 base for V and 4 bases for J; bases not matched to a gene: 18. The CDR3 sequence is 19 residues long. CDR1 SGHTA and CDR2 FQGNSA come from the germline V gene. The CDR3 DNA follows: TGTGCCAGCAGCTTAGTGGGGGTCGGGACAGATGGATGGGGAGAGACCCAGTACTTC. This encodes CASSLVGVGTDGWGETQYF.

This clonotype was observed many times. The chain combines TRBV20-1 with TRBJ1-2, with a tentative D call TRBD1 (5 bases). This CDR3 comprises 14 residues. V lost 5 bases, J lost 5 bases, and 18 bases lay in between. Germline V gene lookup returns CDR1 DFQATT and CDR2 SNEGSKA (reference sequence). This CDR3 is CSAPRGPSQYGYTF. CDR3 DNA sequence: TGCAGTGCTCCCCGGGGACCCAGTCAGTATGGCTACACCTTC.

The chain carries TRBV2 and TRBJ2-1, with 8 positions matching TRBD1. The CDR3 has 13 residues. Per germline, CDR1 SNHLY and CDR2 FYNNEI. With V trimmed by 0 bases and J by 12 bases, 4 bases remained unmatched. The CDR3: CASSEAPGGRQFF. Written as DNA, the CDR3 is TGTGCCAGCAGTGAAGCGCCAGGGGGCAGGCAGTTCTTC.

Comments on this clonotype: Just one base apart from a much larger clone, this may be a read error. The V gene is TRBV28, the J gene TRBJ2-7, with no clear D. Gene TRBJ2-1 matches the end of the DNA better, so the J call may be wrong. Germline V gene data show CDR1 as MDHEN and CDR2 as SYDVKM. This CDR3 spans 14 amino acids. The chain's CDR3 is CASSLIRPYYEQFF. CDR3 coding DNA: TGTGCCAGCAGTTTAATCCGCCCATACTACGAGCAGTTCTTC.

This clonotype came up many times. This sequence joins TRBV12-3 or TRBV12-4 and TRBJ1-1, with 8 bases aligning to TRBD1. This CDR3 has 17 amino acids. Trimming removed 8 bases from V and 2 bases from J; junction bases left unmatched: 16. The CDR3 loop reads CASRPIRAGGLNTEAFF. CDR3 in DNA: TGTGCCAGCCGCCCTATCCGGGCAGGGGGCTTAAACACTGAAGCTTTCTTT.

This sequence joins TRBV19 and TRBJ2-1; D gene ambiguous. The CDR3 covers 14 residues. Germline V gives CDR1 LNHDA, CDR2 SQIVND (reference sequence). V shed 6 bases and J shed 0 bases, with 9 bases lying between them. As DNA, the CDR3 is TGTGCCAGTAGCCAGGCTTCCTCCTACAATGAGCAGTTCTTC. As protein: CASSQASSYNEQFF.

The gene calls are TRBV27 and TRBJ1-2; no reliable D call. The CDR3 is made up of 16 amino acids. V lost 4 bases, J lost 7 bases, and 22 bases lay in between. Per the germline V gene, CDR1 is MNHEY and CDR2 is SMNVEV (reference sequence). CDR3: CASSYRSRLGERGYTF. The CDR3 DNA reads as TGTGCCAGCAGTTACAGATCCAGGCTCGGGGAACGTGGCTACACCTTC.

This clonotype was detected many times. The chain carries TRBV5-1 and TRBJ1-1; D gene uncertain. Germline CDR1 and CDR2: SGHRS and YFSETQ. Trimming left V 4 bases short and J 0 bases short, with 10 bases between. The CDR3 consists of 14 residues. The CDR3 region has the DNA TGCGCCAGCAGCCCGGGGTCATTGAACACTGAAGCTTTCTTT. Its protein is CASSPGSLNTEAFF.

This clonotype has ten or more counts. The chain carries TRBV6-1 and TRBJ1-1; D is unclear. With 7 bases removed from V and 1 base from J, the gap between germline ends came to 7 bases. CDR1 MNHNS and CDR2 SASEGT come from the germline V gene. The CDR3 is 12 amino acids. CDR3 residues: CASKAGNTEAFF. In nucleotides, the CDR3 is TGTGCCAGCAAGGCGGGGAACACTGAAGCTTTCTTT.

This clonotype was detected only a few times. V gene TRBV14 combines with J gene TRBJ2-3; D may be TRBD1 (6 bases). Germline V lookup: CDR1 SGHDN, CDR2 FVKESK. V was trimmed by 4 bases and J by 7 bases, leaving 15 bases between them. The CDR3 sequence is 14 residues long. This chain's CDR3 is CASSLGQGKNTQYF. DNA of the CDR3: TGTGCCAGCAGCCTCGGCCAGGGGAAAAATACGCAGTATTTT.

This clonotype showed up many times. This CDR3 is CSAFGLAGAQETQYF. CDR3 sequence (DNA): TGCAGTGCCTTCGGACTAGCGGGAGCCCAAGAGACCCAGTACTTC. This chain uses TRBV20-1 with TRBJ2-5, with 13 bases fitting TRBD2. The germline CDR1 and CDR2 sequences are DFQATT and SNEGSKA (reference sequence). The CDR3 runs 15 residues. V dropped 6 bases and J dropped 1; count of bases not matched to a gene: 5.

This clonotype was picked up many times. The V call is TRBV6-5, the J call TRBJ1-1, with D unclear. V was cut by 0 bases and J by 0 bases, with 8 bases left in between. The germline gives CDR1 MNHEY, CDR2 SVGAGI. The CDR3 covers 15 residues. In nucleotides, the CDR3 is TGTGCCAGCAGTTACTCGCGGGCCCTGAACACTGAAGCTTTCTTT. Its protein product is CASSYSRALNTEAFF.

V usage is TRBV20-1 and J usage is TRBJ2-7; D call uncertain. The CDR3 consists of 12 residues. CDR1 DFQATT and CDR2 SNEGSKA come from the germline V gene (reference sequence). V was trimmed by 3 bases and J by 5 bases, leaving 11 bases between them. The CDR3 loop is CSARTLENEQYF. The CDR3 coding sequence is TGCAGTGCTAGGACCCTAGAGAACGAGCAGTACTTC.

Of note for this clonotype: Given a much more abundant clone one base away, this may be a read error. The CDR3 nucleotides read TGCAGTGCTAGAGGAGCATCCTCCTACGAGCAGTACTTC. It encodes CSARGASSYEQYF. The rearrangement uses TRBV20-1 and TRBJ2-7; D is unclear. There are 13 residues in the CDR3. V lost 1 base and J lost 0, with 7 bases in between. The V gene's germline CDR1 is DFQATT and CDR2 SNEGSKA (reference sequence).